This TCR beta chain came from a study of T cell repertoires in cytomegalovirus infection. From the reads, TCRdb called clonotypes with MiXCR, one entry per CDR3 protein. The sample holds roughly 720,000 distinct CDR3 sequences; 35% are singletons and the top ten take around 3%. In regard to this clonotype: Its cognate antigen is unknown.

Germline values: CDR1 MGHRA, CDR2 YSYEKL. This CDR3 region has 18 residues. Trimming cost V 0 bases and J 2 bases; bases outside gene matches: 10. Points from the study as a whole: Ex vivo, HLA-C-restricted CMV-specific TCR beta clonotypes prevailed over the rest of the response.

The genes are TRBV4-1 and TRBJ2-5, with 9 bases matching TRBD2. The sequence came from a human donor in good health (CMV status not recorded). Some clones in this sample may be carry-over from other donors' samples. Source material: PBMCs. The CDR3 loop reads CASSQDPGGGGDQETQYF. The CDR3 nucleotides read TGCGCCAGCAGCCAAGACCCCGGGGGCGGGGGGGATCAAGAGACCCAGTACTTC.